The rows below give T cell receptor beta chains drawn from one sample of a study of CD8+ T cells in alopecia areata. TCRdb's copy holds only in-frame clones and misses some; the assay was immunoSEQ multiplex PCR. The repertoire includes 93,000 or so clones, 55% of them detected once, and 8% to 10% sits in the top ten. Sequenced material: CD4+ T cells sorted from blood. The receptors here all came from a human donor in good health. Both conserved end residues are part of each CDR3. A D gene is named only where the DNA matches it firmly. The size field is filled for only some rows; it gives once, few, many or a size class.

J | D | size | V | DNA | CDR3
TRBJ2-6 | TRBD1 | - | TRBV4-3 | TGCGCCAGCAGCCATGGGACAGGGGGCTCTGGGGCCAGCGTCCTGACTTTC | CASSHGTGGSGASVLTF
TRBJ2-6 | TRBD1 | few | TRBV30 | TGTGCCTGGACCACCGGACAGGGTAGGGCCAACGTCCTGACTTTC | CAWTTGQGRANVLTF
TRBJ1-4 | TRBD1 | few | TRBV10-3 | TGTGCCATCAGTGAGACAGGGGATGAAAAACTGTTTTTT | CAISETGDEKLFF
TRBJ2-1 | - | few | TRBV15 | TGTGCCACCAGCAGAGAAATAGCCTACAATGAGCAGTTCTTC | CATSREIAYNEQFF
TRBJ1-4 | - | - | TRBV25-1 | TGTGCCAGCAGTGGAGGGGTGGCAACTAATGAAAAACTGTTTTTT | CASSGGVATNEKLFF
TRBJ2-3 | TRBD1 | - | TRBV5-1 | TGCGCCAGCAGCGTCGACAGGGCGACAGATACGCAGTATTTT | CASSVDRATDTQYF
TRBJ2-1 | TRBD2 | - | TRBV2 | TGTGCCAGCAGTGATCGGGCGGGGGACGAGCAGTTCTTC | CASSDRAGDEQFF
TRBJ1-4 | - | - | TRBV30 | TGTGCCTGGAGCGGAGCTGAAAAACTGTTTTTT | CAWSGAEKLFF
TRBJ2-3 | TRBD2 | - | TRBV6-5 | TGTGCCAGCAGTTGGGGCGGGAGGGGAGATACGCAGTATTTT | CASSWGGRGDTQYF
TRBJ2-3 | - | few | TRBV7-2 | TGTGCCAGCAGCCCCAGACGGGGGCGGGGAGATACGCAGTATTTT | CASSPRRGRGDTQYF
TRBJ2-4 | - | few | TRBV6-1 | TGTGCCAGCAGTGAAGGGTTAAACATTCAGTACTTC | CASSEGLNIQYF
TRBJ1-2 | - | - | TRBV29-1 | TGCAGCGTTGAAGAAGGACGGGGCTACACCTTC | CSVEEGRGYTF
TRBJ2-6 | - | many | TRBV13 | TGTGCCAGCAGCGTCCTAGTAAACTCTGGGGCCAACGTCCTGACTTTC | CASSVLVNSGANVLTF
TRBJ2-1 | TRBD2 | - | TRBV4-2 | TGTGCCAGCAGCCCCCAGTTGGCGGGGGGCACCCACAATGAGCAGTTCTTC | CASSPQLAGGTHNEQFF
TRBJ2-7 | - | - | TRBV2 | TGTGCCAGCTGGCCAGAGAGCTCCTACGAGCAGTACTTC | CASWPESSYEQYF
TRBJ2-5 | TRBD1 | - | TRBV25-1 | TGTGCCAGCAGTCCTACCCGGGACAGGCGGATGCAAGAGACCCAGTACTTC | CASSPTRDRRMQETQYF
TRBJ1-5 | - | - | TRBV6-1 | TGTGCCAGCAAAGGGGACAACTTTAATCAGCCCCAGCATTTT | CASKGDNFNQPQHF
TRBJ2-5 | TRBD1 | - | TRBV30 | TGTGCCTCCGGGACAGGGGGCGCGGAGACCCAGTACTTC | CASGTGGAETQYF
TRBJ2-2 | - | - | TRBV5-1 | TGCGCCAGCAGCTTTTCCAGTGTGGCGGGGAACACCGGGGAGCTGTTTTTT | CASSFSSVAGNTGELFF
TRBJ2-7 | TRBD2 | once | TRBV27 | TGTGCCAGCAGTTTATCAGGTAGCGGGGGGTCATCCTACGAGCAGTACTTC | CASSLSGSGGSSYEQYF
TRBJ2-3 | - | - | TRBV18 | TGTGCCAGCTCACCCCTCCCCACAGATACGCAGTATTTT | CASSPLPTDTQYF
TRBJ2-7 | - | few | TRBV30 | TGTGCCTGCCAAACGGCTACCGCAGGCTACGAGCAGTACTTC | CACQTATAGYEQYF
TRBJ2-7 | - | many | TRBV10-1 | TGCGCCAGCAGTGCACGCCGAGCGGTATACGAGCAGTACTTC | CASSARRAVYEQYF
TRBJ1-1 | - | few | TRBV5-6 | TGTGCCAGCAGCCAACACGGAGAAGCTTTCTTT | CASSQHGEAFF
TRBJ1-2 | - | - | TRBV30 | TGTGCCTGGAGTCAAGGGGGGCCTAACTATGGCTACACCTTC | CAWSQGGPNYGYTF
TRBJ1-3 | - | - | TRBV5-4 | TGTGCCAGCAGCTTGGCGGGTCCGACAGGCGGAAACACCATATATTTT | CASSLAGPTGGNTIYF
TRBJ1-2 | - | - | TRBV30 | TGTGCCTGGATAGGTTATGGCTACACCTTC | CAWIGYGYTF
TRBJ1-2 | - | once | TRBV18 | TGTGCCAGCTCACCACGGGACGCTGTCTATGGCTACACCTTC | CASSPRDAVYGYTF
TRBJ2-5 | - | - | TRBV29-1 | TGCAGCGTGGAACCCGGGGGCCAAGAGACCCAGTACTTC | CSVEPGGQETQYF
TRBJ2-3 | - | - | TRBV9 | TGTGCCAGCAGCAAAGCCGGGACACCGCCCCCAGATACGCAGTATTTT | CASSKAGTPPPDTQYF
TRBJ1-2 | - | few | TRBV15 | TGTGCCACCAGCAGCAGGACTGTGCTTCACTATGGCTACACCTTC | CATSSRTVLHYGYTF
TRBJ2-5 | - | few | TRBV7-8 | TGTGCCAGCAGCTTTCTCCTTAGGGGGGGAGGAGAGACCCAGTACTTC | CASSFLLRGGGETQYF
TRBJ2-3 | - | - | TRBV7-3 | TGTGCCAGCAGCTTGCGTCTTGAACGACGACCCACCCTTGATACGCAGTATTTT | CASSLRLERRPTLDTQYF
TRBJ1-1 | - | - | TRBV5-4 | TGTGCCAGCAGCTTGGTTCCCGAGGGACACACTGAAGCTTTCTTT | CASSLVPEGHTEAFF
TRBJ2-7 | - | few | TRBV5-1 | TGCGCCAGCAGCTTGCATGGGCCGGGGACCCTCTCCTACGAGCAGTACTTC | CASSLHGPGTLSYEQYF
TRBJ2-7 | TRBD1 | - | TRBV25-1 | TGTGCCAGCAGTGCCAGACAGGGGCCGATGGCCTACGAGCAGTACTTC | CASSARQGPMAYEQYF
TRBJ2-6 | - | few | TRBV15 | TGTGCCACCAGCAGAGATAAGGCCGGGGCCAACGTCCTGACTTTC | CATSRDKAGANVLTF
TRBJ1-1 | - | - | TRBV29-1 | TGCAGCGTTGAAGGGGGAAGGGGGGGAGCTTTCTTT | CSVEGGRGGAFF
TRBJ1-5 | - | few | TRBV29-1 | TGCAGCGTTCTACCAGGGTGGGATCAGCCCCAGCATTTT | CSVLPGWDQPQHF
TRBJ2-2 | - | - | TRBV5-1 | TGCGCCAGCAGCTTGGGAGGTACCGGGGAGCTGTTTTTT | CASSLGGTGELFF
TRBJ2-3 | - | - | TRBV4-1 | TGCGCCAGCAGCTCAGGGCCCACCGCTCCCGATACGCAGTATTTT | CASSSGPTAPDTQYF
TRBJ2-1 | TRBD2 | once | TRBV15 | TGTGCCACCAGCAGAGATGGCGGGGGGGCAAAGAATGAGCAGTTCTTC | CATSRDGGGAKNEQFF
TRBJ1-5 | - | - | TRBV7-8 | TGTGCCAGCAGCTTAGATGGCTTGAGCAATCAGCCCCAGCATTTT | CASSLDGLSNQPQHF
TRBJ1-2 | - | many | TRBV10-3 | TGTGCCATCGGAAGGGGAGAGGGTGATGGCTACACCTTC | CAIGRGEGDGYTF